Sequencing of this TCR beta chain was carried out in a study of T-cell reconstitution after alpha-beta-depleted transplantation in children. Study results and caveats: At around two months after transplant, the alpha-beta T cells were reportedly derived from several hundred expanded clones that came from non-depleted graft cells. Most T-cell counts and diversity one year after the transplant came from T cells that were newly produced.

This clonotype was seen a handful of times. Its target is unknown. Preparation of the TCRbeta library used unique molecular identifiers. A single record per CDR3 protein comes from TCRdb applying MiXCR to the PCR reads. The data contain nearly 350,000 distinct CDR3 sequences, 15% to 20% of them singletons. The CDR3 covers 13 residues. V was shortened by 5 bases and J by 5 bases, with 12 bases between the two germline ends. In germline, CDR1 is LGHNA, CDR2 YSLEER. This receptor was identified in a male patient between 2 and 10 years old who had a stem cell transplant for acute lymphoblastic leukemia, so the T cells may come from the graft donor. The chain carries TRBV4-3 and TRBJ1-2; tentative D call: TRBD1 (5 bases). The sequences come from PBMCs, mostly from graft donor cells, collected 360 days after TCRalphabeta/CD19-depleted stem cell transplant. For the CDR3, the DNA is TGCGCCAGCAGCAGGGACGGTGTTTATGGCTACACCTTC. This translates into CASSRDGVYGYTF.